Described below is a single TCR beta chain sequence and its context. The antigen is not known. Template material for amplifying TCR beta CDR3 regions consisted of RNA transcripts. The HTBI primer set was used in a first-round RT-PCR of the TCR CDR3. Each CDR3 protein gets one entry after TCRdb re-called the multiplex PCR reads with MiXCR. This table has 500,000 or so distinct CDR3 sequences, 15% to 20% appearing once. The sample originates from a study of T cells in Graves' hyperthyroidism and ophthalmopathy. Disease lasting under 3 months, a NOSPECS grade of at least 4, and a Clinical Activity Score of at least 3 were features of the ophthalmopathy patients. Orbital computed tomography and thyroid ultrasound, together with serum TRAb and thyroxine and clinical symptoms, were used for diagnoses. General study results and limits: In the blood, most expanded thyroid clonotypes above 0.001 appeared as well.

The germline V and J ends were trimmed by 6 bases and 7 bases, with 19 bases remaining between them. CDR1 is MNHNS, CDR2 SASEGT, per germline. This CDR3 is built from 15 residues. This receptor was identified in a young woman with Graves' ophthalmopathy. Sequencing was performed on blood. The chain recombines TRBV6-1 with TRBJ1-5; D remains unclear. The CDR3: CASRAGGTFGQPQHF. Written as DNA, the CDR3 is TGTGCCAGCAGGGCCGGAGGTACGTTCGGGCAGCCCCAGCATTTT.